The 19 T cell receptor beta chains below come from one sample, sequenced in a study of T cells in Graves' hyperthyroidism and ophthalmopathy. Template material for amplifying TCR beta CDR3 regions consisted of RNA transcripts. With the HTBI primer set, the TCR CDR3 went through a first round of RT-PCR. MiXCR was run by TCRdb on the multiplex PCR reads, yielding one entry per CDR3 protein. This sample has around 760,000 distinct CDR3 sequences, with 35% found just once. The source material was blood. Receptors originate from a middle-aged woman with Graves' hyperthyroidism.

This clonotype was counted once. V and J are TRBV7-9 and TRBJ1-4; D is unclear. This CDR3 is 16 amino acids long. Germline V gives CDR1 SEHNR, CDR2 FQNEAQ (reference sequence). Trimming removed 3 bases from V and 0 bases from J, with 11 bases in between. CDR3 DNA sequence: TGTGCCAGCAGCTTGTGGCTTGGGACAACTAATGAAAAACTGTTTTTT. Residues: CASSLWLGTTNEKLFF.

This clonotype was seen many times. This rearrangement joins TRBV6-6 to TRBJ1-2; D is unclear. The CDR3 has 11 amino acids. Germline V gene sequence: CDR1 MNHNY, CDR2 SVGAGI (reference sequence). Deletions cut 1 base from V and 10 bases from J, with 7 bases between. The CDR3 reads CASSYWGDYTF. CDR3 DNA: TGTGCCAGCAGTTACTGGGGAGACTACACCTTC.

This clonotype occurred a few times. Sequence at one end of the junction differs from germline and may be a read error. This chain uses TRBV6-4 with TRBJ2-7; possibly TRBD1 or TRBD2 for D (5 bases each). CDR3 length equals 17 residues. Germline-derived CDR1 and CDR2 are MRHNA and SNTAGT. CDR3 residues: CASSYSSWAGSSYEQYF. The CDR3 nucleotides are TGTGCCAGCAGTTACTCGAGTTGGGCAGGGAGCTCCTACGAGCAGTACTTC.

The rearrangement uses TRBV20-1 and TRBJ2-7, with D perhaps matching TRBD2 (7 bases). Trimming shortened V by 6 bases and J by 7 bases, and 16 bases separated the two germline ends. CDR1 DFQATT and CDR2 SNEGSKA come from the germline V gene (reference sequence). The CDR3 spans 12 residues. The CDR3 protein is CSAGGGAGEQYF. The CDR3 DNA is TGCAGTGCGGGAGGGGGGGCCGGGGAGCAGTACTTC.

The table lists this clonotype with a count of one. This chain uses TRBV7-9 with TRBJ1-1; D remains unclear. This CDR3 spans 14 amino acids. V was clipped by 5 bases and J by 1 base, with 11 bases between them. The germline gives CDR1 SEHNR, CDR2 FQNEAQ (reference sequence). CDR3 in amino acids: CASSDAHGNTEAFF. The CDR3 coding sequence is TGTGCCAGCAGCGACGCGCACGGGAACACTGAAGCTTTCTTT.

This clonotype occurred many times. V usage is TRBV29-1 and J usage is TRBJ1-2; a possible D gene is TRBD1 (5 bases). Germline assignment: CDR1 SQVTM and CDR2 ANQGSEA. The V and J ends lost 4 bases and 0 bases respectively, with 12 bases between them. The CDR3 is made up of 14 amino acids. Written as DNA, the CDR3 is TGCAGCGTTGCGGGGCAGGGAACTAACTATGGCTACACCTTC. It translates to CSVAGQGTNYGYTF.

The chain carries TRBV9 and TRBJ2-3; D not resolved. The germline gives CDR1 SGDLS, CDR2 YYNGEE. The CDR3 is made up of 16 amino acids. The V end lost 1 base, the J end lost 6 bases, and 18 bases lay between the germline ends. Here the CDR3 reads CASSVSLFPPDDTQYF. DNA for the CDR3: TGTGCCAGCAGCGTATCCCTTTTCCCTCCGGACGATACGCAGTATTTT.

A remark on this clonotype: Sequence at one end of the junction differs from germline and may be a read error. DNA of the CDR3: TGCGCCAGCAGCCAAGGCATCGGGGGTACTAATGAAAAACTGTTTTTT. Translation: CASSQGIGGTNEKLFF. The V gene is TRBV7-9, the J gene TRBJ1-4; D is perhaps TRBD1 (5 bases). From germline, CDR1 is SEHNR and CDR2 FQNEAQ (reference sequence). This CDR3 contains 16 residues.

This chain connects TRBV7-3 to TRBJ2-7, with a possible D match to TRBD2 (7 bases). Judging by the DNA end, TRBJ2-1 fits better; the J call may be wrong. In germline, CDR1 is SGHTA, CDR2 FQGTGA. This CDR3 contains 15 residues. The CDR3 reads CASSPGGAGEGEQFF. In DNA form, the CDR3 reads TGTGCCAGCAGCCCCGGTGGGGCAGGGGAGGGCGAGCAGTTCTTC.

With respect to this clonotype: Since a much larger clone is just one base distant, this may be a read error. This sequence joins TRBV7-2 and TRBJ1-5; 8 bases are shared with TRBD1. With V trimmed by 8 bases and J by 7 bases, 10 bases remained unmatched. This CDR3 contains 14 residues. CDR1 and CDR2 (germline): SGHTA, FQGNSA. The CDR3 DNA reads TGTGCCAGCGCGACCGGGACAGGACACCAGCCCCAGCATTTT. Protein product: CASATGTGHQPQHF.

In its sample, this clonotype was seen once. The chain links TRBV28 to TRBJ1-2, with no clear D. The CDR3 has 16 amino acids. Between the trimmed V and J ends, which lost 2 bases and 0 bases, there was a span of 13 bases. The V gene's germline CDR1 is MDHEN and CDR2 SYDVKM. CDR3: CASSLIGPGANYGYTF. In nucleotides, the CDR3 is TGTGCCAGCAGTTTAATCGGTCCTGGGGCTAACTATGGCTACACCTTC.

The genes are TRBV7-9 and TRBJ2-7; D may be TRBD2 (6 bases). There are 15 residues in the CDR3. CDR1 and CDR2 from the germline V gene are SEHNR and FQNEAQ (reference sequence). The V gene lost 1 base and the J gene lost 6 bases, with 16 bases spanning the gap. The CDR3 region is CASSLVAGIAGEQYF. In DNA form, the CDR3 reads TGTGCCAGCAGCTTAGTCGCGGGAATTGCGGGCGAGCAGTACTTC.

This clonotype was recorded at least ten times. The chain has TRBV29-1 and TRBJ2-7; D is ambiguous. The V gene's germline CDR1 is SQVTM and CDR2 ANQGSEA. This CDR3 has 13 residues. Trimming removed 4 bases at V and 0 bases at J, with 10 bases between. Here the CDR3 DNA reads TGCAGCGTTGCGGTCTATGACTCCTACGAGCAGTACTTC. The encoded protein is CSVAVYDSYEQYF.

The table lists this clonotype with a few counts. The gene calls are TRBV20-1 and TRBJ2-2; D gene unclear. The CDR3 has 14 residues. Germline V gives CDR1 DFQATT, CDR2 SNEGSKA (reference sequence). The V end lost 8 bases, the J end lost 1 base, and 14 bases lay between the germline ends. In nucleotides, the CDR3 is TGCAGTACGGGTCGGGTAAAGAACACCGGGGAGCTGTTTTTT. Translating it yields CSTGRVKNTGELFF.

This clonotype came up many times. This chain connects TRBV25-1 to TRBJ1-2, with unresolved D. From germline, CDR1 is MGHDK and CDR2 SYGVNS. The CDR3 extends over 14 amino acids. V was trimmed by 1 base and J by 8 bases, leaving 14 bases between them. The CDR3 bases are TGTGCCAGCAGTGAATCCGGGCGGCAGTCGGGCTACACCTTC. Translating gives CASSESGRQSGYTF.

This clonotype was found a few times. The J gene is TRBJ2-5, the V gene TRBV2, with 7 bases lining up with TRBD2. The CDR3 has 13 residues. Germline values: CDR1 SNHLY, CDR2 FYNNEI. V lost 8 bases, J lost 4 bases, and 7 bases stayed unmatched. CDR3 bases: TGTGCCAGCGGACGGGAGGAAGGAGAGACCCAGTACTTC. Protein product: CASGREEGETQYF. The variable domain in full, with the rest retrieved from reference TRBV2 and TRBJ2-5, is EPEVTQTPSHQVTQMGQEVILRCVPISNHLYFYWYRQILGQKVEFLVSFYNNEISEKSEIFDDQFSVERPDGSNFTLKIRSTKLEDSAMYFCASGREEGETQYFGPGTRLLVL.

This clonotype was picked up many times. CDR3 DNA sequence: TGCGCCAGCAGCCCCGGACTAGATGGTAGCCAGTACTTC. This sequence encodes CASSPGLDGSQYF. The gene calls are TRBV4-3 and TRBJ2-5; 7 bases fit TRBD2. Trimming removed 4 bases from V and 10 bases from J; junction bases left unmatched: 9. Germline values: CDR1 LGHNA, CDR2 YSLEER. The CDR3 is made up of 13 amino acids.

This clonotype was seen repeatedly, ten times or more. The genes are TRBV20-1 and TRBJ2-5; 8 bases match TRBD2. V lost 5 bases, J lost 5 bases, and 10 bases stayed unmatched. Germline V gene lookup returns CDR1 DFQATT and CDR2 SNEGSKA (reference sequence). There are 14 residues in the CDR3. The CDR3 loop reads CSAPPGGGGETQYF. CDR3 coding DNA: TGCAGTGCTCCACCGGGGGGGGGAGGGGAGACCCAGTACTTC.

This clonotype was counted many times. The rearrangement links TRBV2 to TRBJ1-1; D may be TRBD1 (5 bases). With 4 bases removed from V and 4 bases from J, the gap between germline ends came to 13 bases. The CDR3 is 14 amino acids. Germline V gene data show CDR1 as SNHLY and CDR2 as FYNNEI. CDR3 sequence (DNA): TGTGCCAGCAGTGGGGGGGATGCTCCCACTGAAGCTTTCTTT. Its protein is CASSGGDAPTEAFF.